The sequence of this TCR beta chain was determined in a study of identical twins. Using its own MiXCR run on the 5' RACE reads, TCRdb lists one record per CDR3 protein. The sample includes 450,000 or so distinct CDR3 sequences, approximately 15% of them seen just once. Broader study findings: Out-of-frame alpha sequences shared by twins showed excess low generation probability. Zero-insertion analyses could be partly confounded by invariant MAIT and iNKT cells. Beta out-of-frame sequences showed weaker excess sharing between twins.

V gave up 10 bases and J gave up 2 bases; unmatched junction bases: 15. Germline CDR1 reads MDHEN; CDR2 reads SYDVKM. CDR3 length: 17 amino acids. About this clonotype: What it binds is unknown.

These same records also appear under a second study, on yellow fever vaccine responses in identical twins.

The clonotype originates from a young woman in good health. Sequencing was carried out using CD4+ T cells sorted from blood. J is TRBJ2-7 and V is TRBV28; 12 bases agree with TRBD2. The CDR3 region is CATLPVTSGRSTYEQYF. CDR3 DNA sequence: TGTGCCACCCTCCCCGTCACTAGCGGGAGGAGCACCTACGAGCAGTACTTC.